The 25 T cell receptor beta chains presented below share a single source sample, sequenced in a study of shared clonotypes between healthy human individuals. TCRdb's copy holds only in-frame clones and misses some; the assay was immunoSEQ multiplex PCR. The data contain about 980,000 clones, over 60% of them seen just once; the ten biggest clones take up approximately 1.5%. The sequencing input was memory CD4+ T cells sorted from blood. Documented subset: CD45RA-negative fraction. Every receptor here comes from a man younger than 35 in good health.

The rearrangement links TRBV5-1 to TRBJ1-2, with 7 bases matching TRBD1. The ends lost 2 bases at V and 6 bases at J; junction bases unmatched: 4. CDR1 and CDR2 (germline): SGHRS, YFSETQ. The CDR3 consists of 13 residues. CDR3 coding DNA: TGCGCCAGCAGCTTTAATACAGGGGATGGCTACACCTTC. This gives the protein CASSFNTGDGYTF.

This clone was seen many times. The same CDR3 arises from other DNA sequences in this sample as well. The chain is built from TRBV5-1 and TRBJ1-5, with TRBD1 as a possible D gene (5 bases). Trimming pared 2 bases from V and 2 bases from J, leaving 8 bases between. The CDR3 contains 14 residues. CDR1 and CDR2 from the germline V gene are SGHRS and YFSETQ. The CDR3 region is CASSLRGGNQPQHF. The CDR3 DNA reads TGCGCCAGCAGCTTAAGGGGCGGCAATCAGCCCCAGCATTTT. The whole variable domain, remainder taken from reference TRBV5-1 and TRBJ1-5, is KAGVTQTPRYLIKTRGQQVTLSCSPISGHRSVSWYQQTPGQGLQFLFEYFSETQRNKGNFPGRFSGRQFSNSRSEMNVSTLELGDSALYLCASSLRGGNQPQHFGDGTRLSIL.

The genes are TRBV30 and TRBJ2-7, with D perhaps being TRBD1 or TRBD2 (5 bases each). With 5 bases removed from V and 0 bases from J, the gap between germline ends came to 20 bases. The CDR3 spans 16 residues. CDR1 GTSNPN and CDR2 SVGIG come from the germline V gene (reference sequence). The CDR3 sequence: CAWSLLHGTTSYEQYF. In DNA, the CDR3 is TGTGCCTGGTCCCTTCTCCATGGGACGACCTCCTACGAGCAGTACTTC.

The CDR3: CASSFGRDSPLHF. The CDR3 DNA reads as TGTGCCAGCAGCTTCGGGCGGGATTCACCCCTCCACTTT. The genes are TRBV11-2 and TRBJ1-6; D not resolved. In germline, CDR1 is SGHAT, CDR2 FQNNGV. Trimming removed 3 bases at V and 8 bases at J, with 8 bases between. The CDR3 contains 13 residues.

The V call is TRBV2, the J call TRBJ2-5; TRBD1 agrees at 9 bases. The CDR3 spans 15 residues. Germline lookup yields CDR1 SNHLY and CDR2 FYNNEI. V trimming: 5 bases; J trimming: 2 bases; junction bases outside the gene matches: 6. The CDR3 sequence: CASSPRDRGQETQYF. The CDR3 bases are TGTGCCAGCAGTCCAAGAGACAGGGGGCAAGAGACCCAGTACTTC.

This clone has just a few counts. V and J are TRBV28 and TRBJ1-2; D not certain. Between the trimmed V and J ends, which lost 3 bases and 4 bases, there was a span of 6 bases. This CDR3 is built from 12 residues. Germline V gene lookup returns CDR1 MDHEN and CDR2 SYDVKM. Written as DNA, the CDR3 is TGTGCCAGCAGTTTCCGGACCTATGGCTACACCTTC. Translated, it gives CASSFRTYGYTF.

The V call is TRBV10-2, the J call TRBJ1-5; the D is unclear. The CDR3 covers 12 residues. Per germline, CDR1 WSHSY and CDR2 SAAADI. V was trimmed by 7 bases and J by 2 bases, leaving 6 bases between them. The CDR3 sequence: CASTAGNQPQHF. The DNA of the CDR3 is TGCGCCAGCACCGCAGGCAATCAGCCCCAGCATTTT.

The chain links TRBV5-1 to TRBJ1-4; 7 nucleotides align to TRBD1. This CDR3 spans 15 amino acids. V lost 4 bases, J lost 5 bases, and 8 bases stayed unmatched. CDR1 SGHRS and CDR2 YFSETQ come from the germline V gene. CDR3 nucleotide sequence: TGCGCCAGCAGCGCCGGAGACAGGGAGAATGAAAAACTGTTTTTT. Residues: CASSAGDRENEKLFF.

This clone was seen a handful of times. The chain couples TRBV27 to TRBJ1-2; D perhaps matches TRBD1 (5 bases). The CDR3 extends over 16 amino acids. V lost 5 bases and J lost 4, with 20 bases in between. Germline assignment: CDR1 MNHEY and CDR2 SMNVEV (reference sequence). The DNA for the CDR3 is TGTGCCAGCAGTCTCGTAGGCCCAGGGTCCCCCTATGGCTACACCTTC. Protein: CASSLVGPGSPYGYTF.

The CDR3 sequence is CASSRDKEYF. The CDR3 nucleotides are TGTGCCAGCAGTAGGGACAAGGAGTATTTT. The chain combines TRBV6-6 with TRBJ2-3, with a weak D call TRBD1 (6 bases). Between the trimmed V and J ends, which lost 5 bases and 13 bases, there was a span of 10 bases. Germline V gives CDR1 MNHNY, CDR2 SVGAGI (reference sequence). The CDR3 extends over 10 amino acids.

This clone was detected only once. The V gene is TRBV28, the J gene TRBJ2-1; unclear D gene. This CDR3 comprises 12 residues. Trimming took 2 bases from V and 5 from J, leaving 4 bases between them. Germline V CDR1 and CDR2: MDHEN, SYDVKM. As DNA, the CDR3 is TGTGCCAGCAGTTTACTTCACAATGAGCAGTTCTTC. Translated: CASSLLHNEQFF.

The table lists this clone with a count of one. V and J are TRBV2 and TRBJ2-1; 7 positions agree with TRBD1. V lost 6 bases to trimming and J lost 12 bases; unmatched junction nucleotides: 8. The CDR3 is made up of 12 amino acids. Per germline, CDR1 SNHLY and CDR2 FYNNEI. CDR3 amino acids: CASRASSGGQFF. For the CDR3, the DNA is TGTGCCAGCAGGGCGAGCTCAGGGGGGCAGTTCTTC. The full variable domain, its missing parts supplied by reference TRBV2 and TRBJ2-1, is EPEVTQTPSHQVTQMGQEVILRCVPISNHLYFYWYRQILGQKVEFLVSFYNNEISEKSEIFDDQFSVERPDGSNFTLKIRSTKLEDSAMYFCASRASSGGQFFGPGTRLTVL.

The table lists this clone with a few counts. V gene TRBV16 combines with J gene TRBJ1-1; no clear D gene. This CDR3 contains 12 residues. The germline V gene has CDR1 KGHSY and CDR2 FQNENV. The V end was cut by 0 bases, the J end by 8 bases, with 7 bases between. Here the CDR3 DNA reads TGTGCCAGCAGCCAATCAGTGGGCGAAGCTTTCTTT. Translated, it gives CASSQSVGEAFF.

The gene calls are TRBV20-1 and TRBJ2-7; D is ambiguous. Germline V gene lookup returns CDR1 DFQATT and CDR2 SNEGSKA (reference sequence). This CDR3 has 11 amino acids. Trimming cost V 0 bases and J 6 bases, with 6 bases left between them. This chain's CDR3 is CSARDSAEQYF. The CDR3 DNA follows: TGCAGTGCTAGAGATTCGGCCGAGCAGTACTTC.

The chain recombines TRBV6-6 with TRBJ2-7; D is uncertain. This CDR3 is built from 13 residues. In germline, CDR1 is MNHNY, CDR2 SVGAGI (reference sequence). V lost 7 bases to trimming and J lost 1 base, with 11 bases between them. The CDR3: CASTPVGSYEQYF. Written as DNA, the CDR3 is TGTGCCAGCACCCCCGTAGGGTCCTACGAGCAGTACTTC.

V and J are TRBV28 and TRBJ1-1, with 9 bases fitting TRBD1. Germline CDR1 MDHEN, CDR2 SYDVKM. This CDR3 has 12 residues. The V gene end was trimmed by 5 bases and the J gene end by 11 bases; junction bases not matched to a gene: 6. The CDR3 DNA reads TGTGCCAGCAGTCAATCGACAGGGGGGGCTTTCTTT. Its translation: CASSQSTGGAFF. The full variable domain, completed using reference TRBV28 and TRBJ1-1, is DVKVTQSSRYLVKRTGEKVFLECVQDMDHENMFWYRQDPGLGLRLIYFSYDVKMKEKGDIPEGYSVSREKKERFSLILESASTNQTSMYLCASSQSTGGAFFGQGTRLTVV.

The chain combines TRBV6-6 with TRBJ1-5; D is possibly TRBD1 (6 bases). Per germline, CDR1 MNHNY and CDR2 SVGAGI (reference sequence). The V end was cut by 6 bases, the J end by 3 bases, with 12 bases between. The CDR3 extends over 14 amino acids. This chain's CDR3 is CASSKDSINQPQHF. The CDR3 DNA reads TGTGCCAGCAGCAAGGACAGCATCAATCAGCCCCAGCATTTT.

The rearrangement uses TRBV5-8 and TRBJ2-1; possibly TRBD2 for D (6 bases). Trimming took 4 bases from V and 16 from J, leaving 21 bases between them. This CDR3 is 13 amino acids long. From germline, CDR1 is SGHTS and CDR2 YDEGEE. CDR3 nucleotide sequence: TGTGCCAGCAGCCTCGGGGGTAGTCCCACTAGTTTCTTC. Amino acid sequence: CASSLGGSPTSFF.

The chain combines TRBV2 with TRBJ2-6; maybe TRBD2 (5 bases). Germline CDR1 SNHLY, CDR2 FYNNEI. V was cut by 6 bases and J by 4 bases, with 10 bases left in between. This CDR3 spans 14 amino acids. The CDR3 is CASSGVAGANVLTF. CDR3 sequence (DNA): TGTGCCAGCAGCGGGGTGGCAGGGGCCAACGTCCTGACTTTC.

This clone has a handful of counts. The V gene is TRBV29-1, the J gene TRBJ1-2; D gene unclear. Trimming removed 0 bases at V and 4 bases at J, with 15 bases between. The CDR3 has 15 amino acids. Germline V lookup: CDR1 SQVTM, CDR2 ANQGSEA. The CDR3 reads CSVEDMGKRIYGYTF. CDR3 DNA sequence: TGCAGCGTTGAAGATATGGGGAAAAGAATCTATGGCTACACCTTC.

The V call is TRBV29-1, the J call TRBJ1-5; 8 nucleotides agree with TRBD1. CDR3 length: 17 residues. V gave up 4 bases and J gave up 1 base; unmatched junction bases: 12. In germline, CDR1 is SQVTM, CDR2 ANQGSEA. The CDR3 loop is CSVGQGAGGMSNQPQHF. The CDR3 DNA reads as TGCAGCGTTGGCCAGGGGGCCGGAGGGATGAGCAATCAGCCCCAGCATTTT.

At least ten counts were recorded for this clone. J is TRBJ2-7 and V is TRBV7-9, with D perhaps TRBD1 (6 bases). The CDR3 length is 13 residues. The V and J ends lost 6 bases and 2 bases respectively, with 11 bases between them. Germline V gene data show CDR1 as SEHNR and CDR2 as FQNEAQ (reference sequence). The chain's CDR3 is CASSNRDTYEQYF. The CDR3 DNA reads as TGTGCCAGCAGTAACCGGGACACCTACGAGCAGTACTTC.

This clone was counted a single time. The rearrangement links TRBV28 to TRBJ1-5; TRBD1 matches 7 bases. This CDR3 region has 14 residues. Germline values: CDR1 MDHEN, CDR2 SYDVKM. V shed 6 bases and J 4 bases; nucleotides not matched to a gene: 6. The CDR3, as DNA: TGTGCCAGCAGACTACAGGGGCAAAATCAGCCCCAGCATTTT. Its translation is CASRLQGQNQPQHF. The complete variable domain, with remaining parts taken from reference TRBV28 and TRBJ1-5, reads DVKVTQSSRYLVKRTGEKVFLECVQDMDHENMFWYRQDPGLGLRLIYFSYDVKMKEKGDIPEGYSVSREKKERFSLILESASTNQTSMYLCASRLQGQNQPQHFGDGTRLSIL.

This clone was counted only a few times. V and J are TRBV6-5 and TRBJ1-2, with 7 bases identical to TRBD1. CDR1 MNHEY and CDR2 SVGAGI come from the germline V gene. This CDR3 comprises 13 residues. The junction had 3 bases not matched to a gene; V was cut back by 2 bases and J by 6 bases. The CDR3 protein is CASSYDRVNGYTF. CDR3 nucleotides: TGTGCCAGCAGTTACGACAGGGTAAATGGCTACACCTTC.

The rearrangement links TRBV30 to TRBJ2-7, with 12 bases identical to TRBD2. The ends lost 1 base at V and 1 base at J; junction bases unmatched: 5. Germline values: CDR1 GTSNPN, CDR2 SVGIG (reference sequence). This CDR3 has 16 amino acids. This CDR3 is CAWSGFGTSGSYEQYF. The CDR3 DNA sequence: TGTGCCTGGAGTGGTTTCGGGACTAGCGGGTCCTACGAGCAGTACTTC. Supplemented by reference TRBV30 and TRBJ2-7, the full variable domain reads SQTIHQWPATLVQPVGSPLSLECTVEGTSNPNLYWYRQAAGRGLQLLFYSVGIGQISSEVPQNLSASRPQDRQFILSSKKLLLSDSGFYLCAWSGFGTSGSYEQYFGPGTRLTVT.